The 14 T cell receptor beta chains below were found in one sample sequenced in a study of naive and memory T cell subsets. Four PCR rounds used nested alpha and beta constant region primers plus the SP2 primer. TCRdb reprocessed the 5' RACE reads via MiXCR and lists one record per CDR3 protein. There are about 32,000 distinct CDR3 sequences in the sample; approximately 15% occur only once, and around 2.6% lies in the top ten. TCR cDNA received a 3' ligated oligonucleotide that carried a UMI. Every receptor here comes from a female donor in good health.

This clonotype is judged medium-sized. This rearrangement joins TRBV20-1 to TRBJ2-3; D is unclear. From germline, CDR1 is DFQATT and CDR2 SNEGSKA (reference sequence). Trimming pared 1 base from V and 5 bases from J, leaving 10 bases between. The CDR3 consists of 13 residues. CDR3 region: CSARGLDVDTQYF. CDR3 sequence (DNA): TGCAGTGCTAGAGGTCTAGATGTAGATACGCAGTATTTT.

This rearrangement joins TRBV7-9 to TRBJ1-4; 7 nucleotides line up with TRBD1. The CDR3 runs to 16 residues. The V gene end was trimmed by 0 bases and the J gene end by 8 bases; junction bases not matched to a gene: 9. Germline V CDR1 and CDR2: SEHNR, FQNEAQ (reference sequence). CDR3 in DNA: TGTGCCAGCAGCTTAGCGTCGACAGGGCCAAAGGAAAAACTGTTTTTT. Translation gives CASSLASTGPKEKLFF.

This chain connects TRBV20-1 to TRBJ2-3; TRBD2 aligns across 8 bases. The CDR3 contains 16 residues. V trimming: 0 bases; J trimming: 10 bases; junction bases outside the gene matches: 15. Looked up from germline, CDR1 is DFQATT and CDR2 is SNEGSKA (reference sequence). The CDR3, as DNA: TGCAGTGCTAGAGATATCCAGCGGGGGAGTGCTTGGGCGCAGTATTTT. It encodes CSARDIQRGSAWAQYF.

This clonotype appeared many times. The chain joins TRBV20-1 to TRBJ1-2, with 7 positions matching TRBD1. Germline CDR1 and CDR2: DFQATT and SNEGSKA (reference sequence). This CDR3 contains 14 residues. V was clipped by 1 base and J by 7 bases; unmatched bases: 9. The CDR3 DNA reads as TGCAGTGCTAGAGTACTACAGGGGCGTGGTGGCTACACCTTC. This translates into CSARVLQGRGGYTF.

There are many counts of this clonotype. V usage is TRBV18 and J usage is TRBJ2-1; D ambiguous. V was trimmed by 3 bases and J by 8 bases, leaving 11 bases between them. The CDR3 length is 13 residues. Germline CDR1 is KGHSH and CDR2 is LQKENI. This CDR3 reads CASSPLAWDEQFF. CDR3 nucleotides: TGTGCCAGCTCACCCCTCGCTTGGGATGAGCAGTTCTTC.

This clonotype was recorded only once. This chain joins TRBV5-1 and TRBJ1-6; unclear D gene. V was clipped by 1 base and J by 5 bases, with 13 bases between them. In germline, CDR1 is SGHRS, CDR2 YFSETQ. CDR3 length: 16 residues. CDR3 protein: CASSLNGGRHNSPLHF. DNA of the CDR3: TGCGCCAGCAGCTTGAATGGCGGACGGCATAATTCACCCCTCCACTTT. Drawing the rest from reference TRBV5-1 and TRBJ1-6, the complete variable domain is KAGVTQTPRYLIKTRGQQVTLSCSPISGHRSVSWYQQTPGQGLQFLFEYFSETQRNKGNFPGRFSGRQFSNSRSEMNVSTLELGDSALYLCASSLNGGRHNSPLHFGNGTRLTVT.

As regards this clonotype: The junction does not match germline at one end; this may be a read error. This chain joins TRBV5-1 and TRBJ1-2, with unresolved D. Germline V lookup: CDR1 SGHRS, CDR2 YFSETQ. The CDR3 sequence is 16 residues long. The DNA of the CDR3 is TGCGCCAGCAGCCTCGACAATAGGGCGGGCAACTATGGCGACACCTTC. Residues: CASSLDNRAGNYGDTF.

This clonotype was seen more than once but under ten times. The V and J genes are TRBV12-3 or TRBV12-4 and TRBJ2-3, with 7 nucleotides matching TRBD2. CDR3 size: 16 residues. V dropped 7 bases and J dropped 5; count of bases not matched to a gene: 15. The CDR3, as DNA: TGTGCCAGCAAGCCACGACTAGCCCCTCGGGAAGATACGCAGTATTTT. This translates into CASKPRLAPREDTQYF.

V is TRBV6-5 and J is TRBJ1-2, with 11 bases that match TRBD1. J lost 6 bases, V lost 6 bases, and 6 bases had no gene match. Germline CDR1 and CDR2: MNHEY and SVGAGI. The CDR3 contains 14 residues. In DNA, the CDR3 is TGTGCCAGCAGACTAGGACAGGGGGCTGATGGCTACACCTTC. Protein: CASRLGQGADGYTF.

Many counts were recorded for this clonotype. The J gene is TRBJ2-3, the V gene TRBV25-1, with D maybe TRBD1 (5 bases). V gave up 3 bases and J gave up 3 bases, with 10 bases separating them. Germline lookup yields CDR1 MGHDK and CDR2 SYGVNS. There are 14 residues in the CDR3. The CDR3 DNA reads TGTGCCAGCAGTGATAGGAAGGGGACAGATACGCAGTATTTT. The encoded protein is CASSDRKGTDTQYF.

This clonotype occurred many times. The chain links TRBV29-1 to TRBJ1-4, with D unresolved. Germline loops: CDR1 SQVTM, CDR2 ANQGSEA. This CDR3 comprises 12 residues. The V end lost 7 bases, the J end lost 4 bases, and 10 bases lay between the germline ends. CDR3 sequence (DNA): TGCAGCGCTGTGGACCATAATGAAAAACTGTTTTTT. This gives the protein CSAVDHNEKLFF.

This clonotype was recorded at least ten times. The chain has TRBV20-1 and TRBJ1-2, with 8 nucleotides matching TRBD1. Trimming at V came to 3 bases and at J to 0 bases, leaving 3 bases not matched to a gene. The CDR3 spans 14 residues. Germline V gene data show CDR1 as DFQATT and CDR2 as SNEGSKA (reference sequence). CDR3 sequence (DNA): TGCAGTGCTAGTTTGGGACAGGCTAACTATGGCTACACCTTC. The encoded protein is CSASLGQANYGYTF.

The sample holds many counts of this clonotype. The chain is built from TRBV6-5 and TRBJ1-2; TRBD1 agrees at 7 bases. The CDR3 spans 15 residues. J lost 4 bases, V lost 10 bases, and 15 bases had no gene match. Germline V gene sequence: CDR1 MNHEY, CDR2 SVGAGI. Here the CDR3 reads CATTETGSGPYGYTF. The CDR3 DNA reads TGTGCCACCACCGAGACAGGGTCAGGACCCTATGGCTACACCTTC.

This clonotype is labeled medium-sized. The genes are TRBV14 and TRBJ2-7; D is uncertain. The CDR3 extends over 12 amino acids. Germline CDR1 SGHDN, CDR2 FVKESK. V was shortened by 1 base and J by 3 bases, with 4 bases between the two germline ends. CDR3 DNA sequence: TGTGCCAGCAGCCAAGGAAGCTACGAGCAGTACTTC. This sequence encodes CASSQGSYEQYF.